This T cell receptor beta chain appears in the sequencing data of a study of spatial heterogeneity in lung cancer. This clonotype was observed a handful of times. Antigen unknown. The time point here: sample taken at primary tumor resection. The donors comprised around 72 untreated early-stage non-small cell lung cancer patients. The input material, whole RNA from tumor, nontumor lung or frozen PBMC, was sequenced unsorted. The study's findings and limits: Counts of expanded alpha and beta TCRs within tumors tracked the tumor nonsynonymous mutation count. Ubiquitous nonsynonymous mutations were tracked by counts of ubiquitous expanded TCRs, and regional ones by counts of regional expanded TCRs.

TCR cDNA molecules each had a unique molecular identifier. One entry per CDR3 protein, called by TCRdb with MiXCR from the 5' RACE reads. The profile shows around 4,800 distinct CDR3 sequences, about an eighth of them singletons. Germline loops: CDR1 MNHNS, CDR2 SASEGT. The CDR3 loop spans 14 amino acids. V gave up 3 bases and J gave up 4 bases, with 12 bases separating them. This specimen consisted of lung tumor tissue, obtained at surgery. This rearrangement joins TRBV6-1 to TRBJ1-2; D not certain. This sequence was found in a male donor with early-stage non-small cell lung cancer. The CDR3 nucleotides are TGTGCCAGCAGTGATATAGTTCCGATCTATGGCTACACCTTC. Translation gives CASSDIVPIYGYTF.